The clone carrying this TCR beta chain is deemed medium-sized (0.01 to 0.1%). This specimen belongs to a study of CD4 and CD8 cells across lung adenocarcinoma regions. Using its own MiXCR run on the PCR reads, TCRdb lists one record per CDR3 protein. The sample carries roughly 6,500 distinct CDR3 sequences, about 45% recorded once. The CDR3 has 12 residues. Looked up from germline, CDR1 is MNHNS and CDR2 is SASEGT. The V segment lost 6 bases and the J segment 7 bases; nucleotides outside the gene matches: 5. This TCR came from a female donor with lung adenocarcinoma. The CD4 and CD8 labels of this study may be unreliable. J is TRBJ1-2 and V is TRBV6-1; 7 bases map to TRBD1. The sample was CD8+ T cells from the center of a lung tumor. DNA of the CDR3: TGTGCCAGCAGGGCATCAGGGGGTGGCTACACCTTC. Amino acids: CASRASGGGYTF.